What follows are 14 T cell receptor beta chains derived from one specimen sequenced in a study of blood T cell repertoires in COVID-19. This table comes from immunoSEQ multiplex PCR, and its TCRdb copy is limited to in-frame clones, with some not included. The top ten clones hold 1.1% of a sample with hundreds of thousands of clones, 85% to 90% of them seen once. The sequencing sample was made of PBMCs or T cells enriched from blood (not recorded which). The origin of the receptors is a man younger than 40 who had recovered from COVID-19.

This chain links TRBV14 with TRBJ1-4, with D hard to call. The germline gives CDR1 SGHDN, CDR2 FVKESK. The V gene lost 4 bases and the J gene lost 1 base, with 10 bases spanning the gap. This CDR3 spans 15 amino acids. The CDR3 reads CASSLLGGTNEKLFF. The CDR3 region has the DNA TGTGCCAGCAGCCTCCTCGGCGGAACTAATGAAAAACTGTTTTTT.

This chain links TRBV27 with TRBJ1-2, with D perhaps matching TRBD1 (6 bases). The CDR3 is 13 residues long. Per germline, CDR1 MNHEY and CDR2 SMNVEV (reference sequence). V was shortened by 6 bases and J by 2 bases, with 10 bases between the two germline ends. This CDR3 is CASSPTGNYGYTF. CDR3 sequence (DNA): TGTGCCAGCAGCCCCACAGGGAACTATGGCTACACCTTC.

V gene TRBV7-9 combines with J gene TRBJ1-5; TRBD1 is a possible D gene (6 bases). The CDR3 runs to 14 residues. Germline V CDR1 and CDR2: SEHNR, FQNEAQ (reference sequence). Trimming took 6 bases from V and 7 from J, leaving 16 bases between them. The CDR3 here is CASSSPGVGQPQHF. The DNA for the CDR3 is TGTGCCAGCAGTTCCCCAGGGGTGGGCCAGCCCCAGCATTTT.

This chain links TRBV25-1 with TRBJ2-7; TRBD1 matches at 7 bases. The CDR3 spans 14 residues. Looked up from germline, CDR1 is MGHDK and CDR2 is SYGVNS. The V segment lost 2 bases and the J segment 3 bases; nucleotides outside the gene matches: 4. CDR3 nucleotides: TGTGCCAGCAGTGAAAGGACAGGCCTCTACGAGCAGTACTTC. Protein sequence: CASSERTGLYEQYF.

The chain couples TRBV28 to TRBJ2-7; 10 nucleotides agree with TRBD2. V lost 4 bases and J lost 7; bases outside the gene matches: 7. Per the germline V gene, CDR1 is MDHEN and CDR2 is SYDVKM. This CDR3 region has 14 residues. CDR3: CASSYLAGVWEQYF. CDR3 bases: TGTGCCAGCAGTTACCTAGCGGGGGTTTGGGAGCAGTACTTC.

The chain combines TRBV6-5 with TRBJ1-1; 7 bases fit TRBD1. CDR1 MNHEY and CDR2 SVGAGI come from the germline V gene. There are 14 residues in the CDR3. Losses at the gene ends were 6 bases for V and 1 base for J; bases not matched to a gene: 5. For the CDR3, the DNA is TGTGCCAGCAGCGAGGGGGCAAGGAACACTGAAGCTTTCTTT. Amino acid sequence: CASSEGARNTEAFF.

The V and J genes are TRBV28 and TRBJ2-6; 7 bases match TRBD2. The germline gives CDR1 MDHEN, CDR2 SYDVKM. The CDR3 has 12 residues. J was trimmed by 6 bases and V by 11 bases; bases with no gene match: 4. CDR3 in DNA: TGTGCCGAGGGAGGGAAGGCCAACGTCCTGACTTTC. As protein: CAEGGKANVLTF.

This clone was seen a single time. The chain is built from TRBV13 and TRBJ2-1; TRBD2 aligns across 13 bases. This CDR3 comprises 17 residues. CDR1 is PRHDT and CDR2 is FYEKMQ in the germline V gene (reference sequence). The ends lost 5 bases at V and 5 bases at J; junction bases unmatched: 9. This CDR3 is CASSPSEGLAGDNEQFF. The CDR3, as DNA: TGTGCCAGCAGCCCCAGCGAAGGACTAGCGGGAGACAATGAGCAGTTCTTC. The full variable domain, completed using reference TRBV13 and TRBJ2-1, is AAGVIQSPRHLIKEKRETATLKCYPIPRHDTVYWYQQGPGQDPQFLISFYEKMQSDKGSIPDRFSAQQFSDYHSELNMSSLELGDSALYFCASSPSEGLAGDNEQFFGPGTRLTVL.

The chain joins TRBV5-4 to TRBJ2-7; D is perhaps TRBD2 (5 bases). Germline lookup yields CDR1 SGHNT and CDR2 YYREEE (reference sequence). Trimming left V 0 bases short and J 1 base short, with 11 bases between. CDR3 length: 15 residues. The chain's CDR3 is CASSLVAGGSYEQYF. CDR3 in DNA: TGTGCCAGCAGCTTGGTTGCCGGAGGATCCTACGAGCAGTACTTC. Full variable domain (outside the CDR3, taken from reference TRBV5-4 and TRBJ2-7): ETGVTQSPTHLIKTRGQQVTLRCSSQSGHNTVSWYQQALGQGPQFIFQYYREEENGRGNFPPRFSGLQFPNYSSELNVNALELDDSALYLCASSLVAGGSYEQYFGPGTRLTVT.

The chain has TRBV6-5 and TRBJ2-2; no clear D gene. V lost 9 bases to trimming and J lost 0 bases, with 11 bases between them. Germline V lookup: CDR1 MNHEY, CDR2 SVGAGI. The CDR3 is 14 residues long. The CDR3 nucleotides are TGTGCCAGTCTCTTGACAACGAACACCGGGGAGCTGTTTTTT. Translated: CASLLTTNTGELFF.

The chain combines TRBV19 with TRBJ2-1, with 10 bases identical to TRBD1. V dropped 3 bases and J dropped 5; count of bases not matched to a gene: 7. Looked up from germline, CDR1 is LNHDA and CDR2 is SQIVND (reference sequence). The CDR3 sequence is 16 residues long. The CDR3 region is CASSIQGTGADNEQFF. CDR3 nucleotides: TGTGCCAGTAGTATTCAAGGGACAGGGGCGGACAATGAGCAGTTCTTC.

The V call is TRBV7-6, the J call TRBJ2-7; 8 bases fit TRBD1. V shed 1 base, J shed 1 base, and the junction held 0 bases outside the gene matches. CDR1 and CDR2 from the germline V gene are SGHVS and FNYEAQ. The CDR3 loop spans 14 amino acids. The CDR3 sequence: CASSLGDRSYEQYF. In DNA form, the CDR3 reads TGTGCCAGCAGCTTAGGGGACAGGTCCTACGAGCAGTACTTC. Full variable domain (missing parts from reference TRBV7-6 and TRBJ2-7): GAGVSQSPRYKVTKRGQDVALRCDPISGHVSLYWYRQALGQGPEFLTYFNYEAQQDKSGLPNDRFSAERPEGSISTLTIQRTEQRDSAMYRCASSLGDRSYEQYFGPGTRLTVT.

This rearrangement joins TRBV28 to TRBJ1-5, with a tentative D call TRBD1 (5 bases). The V and J ends lost 3 bases and 6 bases respectively, with 12 bases between them. Germline values: CDR1 MDHEN, CDR2 SYDVKM. This CDR3 has 14 amino acids. The CDR3 region is CASSLRGGVQPQHF. The CDR3 DNA reads TGTGCCAGCAGTTTGCGGGGAGGGGTTCAGCCCCAGCATTTT.

The chain has TRBV5-4 and TRBJ2-7, with 10 bases matching TRBD2. Unmatched junction bases numbered 7, after V lost 1 base and J lost 3 bases. The CDR3 consists of 16 residues. CDR1 and CDR2 from the germline V gene are SGHNT and YYREEE (reference sequence). CDR3 sequence reads: CASSLSMASGSYEQYF. CDR3 nucleotides: TGTGCCAGCAGCTTGTCTATGGCTAGCGGGAGCTACGAGCAGTACTTC. Using reference TRBV5-4 and TRBJ2-7 for the parts outside the CDR3, the full variable domain is ETGVTQSPTHLIKTRGQQVTLRCSSQSGHNTVSWYQQALGQGPQFIFQYYREEENGRGNFPPRFSGLQFPNYSSELNVNALELDDSALYLCASSLSMASGSYEQYFGPGTRLTVT.